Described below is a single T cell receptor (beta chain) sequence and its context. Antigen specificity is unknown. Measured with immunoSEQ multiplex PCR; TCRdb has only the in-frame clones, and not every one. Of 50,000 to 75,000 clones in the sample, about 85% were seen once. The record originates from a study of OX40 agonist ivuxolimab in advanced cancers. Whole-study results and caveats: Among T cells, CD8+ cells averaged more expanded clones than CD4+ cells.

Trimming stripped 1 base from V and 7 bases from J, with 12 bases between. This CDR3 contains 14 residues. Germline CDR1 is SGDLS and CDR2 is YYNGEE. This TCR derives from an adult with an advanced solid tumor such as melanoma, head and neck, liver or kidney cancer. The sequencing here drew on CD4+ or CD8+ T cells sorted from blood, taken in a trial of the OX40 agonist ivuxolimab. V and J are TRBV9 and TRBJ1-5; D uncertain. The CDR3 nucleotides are TGTGCCAGCAGCGTACTCAGCGTTGAGCAGCCCCAGCATTTT. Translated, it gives CASSVLSVEQPQHF.